One sample yielded the 11 T cell receptor beta chains listed below, sequenced in a study of blood T cell repertoires in COVID-19. This table comes from immunoSEQ multiplex PCR, and its TCRdb copy is limited to in-frame clones, with some not included. The sample lists some 120,000 clones; 75% to 90% were seen once. Sequencing input: peripheral blood. All receptors come from a woman in her 70s with acute or convalescent COVID-19.

This chain uses TRBV24-1 with TRBJ1-1; tentatively, D is TRBD1 (6 bases). The CDR3 has 16 amino acids. V dropped 0 bases and J dropped 0 bases, with 10 bases sitting between them. The germline V gene has CDR1 KGHDR and CDR2 SFDVKD. The DNA for the CDR3 is TGTGCCACCAGTGATTTGGGGGACACAATGAACACTGAAGCTTTCTTT. The encoded protein is CATSDLGDTMNTEAFF.

About this clone itself: A clone one base away is much larger, so this may be a read error. In DNA form, the CDR3 reads TGTGCCAGCAGCCTAACAGATACGCAGTATTTT. Its translation is CASSLTDTQYF. The chain carries TRBV4-2 and TRBJ2-3; unclear D gene. The germline V gene encodes CDR1 LGHNA and CDR2 YNFKEQ. This CDR3 has 11 amino acids. V lost 4 bases to trimming and J lost 3 bases, with 2 bases between them.

The gene calls are TRBV9 and TRBJ1-5; D is perhaps TRBD1 (5 bases). With 0 bases removed from V and 4 bases from J, the gap between germline ends came to 11 bases. CDR1 is SGDLS, CDR2 YYNGEE, per germline. CDR3 length: 15 residues. This chain's CDR3 is CASSVAGEGNQPQHF. The CDR3 coding sequence is TGTGCCAGCAGCGTAGCGGGGGAGGGGAATCAGCCCCAGCATTTT.

The chain joins TRBV28 to TRBJ2-3; a weak D match, TRBD2 (5 bases). Germline V CDR1 and CDR2: MDHEN, SYDVKM. The germline V and J ends were trimmed by 4 bases and 9 bases, with 20 bases remaining between them. The CDR3 covers 15 residues. The CDR3 region has the DNA TGTGCCAGCAGTTCAACGGCGGGTAGCGCGAGGACGCAGTATTTT. As protein: CASSSTAGSARTQYF.

The rearrangement links TRBV7-9 to TRBJ2-7, with 7 bases aligning to TRBD2. This CDR3 comprises 14 residues. Germline V gene lookup returns CDR1 SEHNR and CDR2 FQNEAQ (reference sequence). Trimming at V came to 1 base and at J to 6 bases, leaving 6 bases not matched to a gene. The CDR3 region has the DNA TGTGCCAGCAGCTTAGACCTAGCGGTAAGCGAGCAGTACTTC. Its translation is CASSLDLAVSEQYF.

The chain carries TRBV18 and TRBJ1-5; D is uncertain. V was pared by 5 bases and J by 4 bases, with 15 bases between. CDR3 length: 15 residues. Germline V lookup: CDR1 KGHSH, CDR2 LQKENI. The CDR3 protein is CASSGSSGRNQPQHF. The CDR3 DNA is TGTGCCAGCTCAGGGTCGAGTGGGCGTAATCAGCCCCAGCATTTT.

V and J are TRBV2 and TRBJ1-1, with a possible D match to TRBD1 (6 bases). V dropped 3 bases and J dropped 3 bases, with 14 bases sitting between them. Per germline, CDR1 SNHLY and CDR2 FYNNEI. The CDR3 runs 15 residues. CDR3 coding DNA: TGTGCCAGCAGTGAGAGTGGGGCAGGGGACACTGAAGCTTTCTTT. Protein: CASSESGAGDTEAFF.

The J gene is TRBJ2-3, the V gene TRBV5-4; 8 nucleotides align to TRBD1. Trimming cost V 1 base and J 6 bases; bases outside gene matches: 10. Germline CDR1 is SGHNT and CDR2 is YYREEE (reference sequence). CDR3 length: 16 amino acids. The CDR3 loop is CASSLQLQGVGDTQYF. The CDR3 region has the DNA TGTGCCAGCAGCTTGCAACTACAGGGGGTAGGGGATACGCAGTATTTT.

V and J are TRBV9 and TRBJ2-7; D uncertain. Germline V gives CDR1 SGDLS, CDR2 YYNGEE. The CDR3 is 14 residues long. The V end was cut by 1 base, the J end by 0 bases, with 8 bases between. CDR3 protein: CASSVQQTSYEQYF. In DNA, the CDR3 is TGTGCCAGCAGCGTACAACAGACCTCCTACGAGCAGTACTTC.

The rearrangement uses TRBV18 and TRBJ2-5, with TRBD2 matching over 12 bases. Germline CDR1 KGHSH, CDR2 LQKENI. The V segment lost 6 bases and the J segment 0 bases; nucleotides outside the gene matches: 11. This CDR3 region has 18 residues. CDR3 bases: TGTGCCAGCTCCCCCACCCTTAGACTAGCGGGGGACCAAGAGACCCAGTACTTC. This codes for CASSPTLRLAGDQETQYF.

This clone was counted a few times. V usage is TRBV3-1 (or the pseudogene TRBV3-2) and J usage is TRBJ1-2, with 7 bases identical to TRBD1. Trimming at V came to 0 bases and at J to 7 bases, leaving 5 bases not matched to a gene. The length of the CDR3 is 14 residues. The V gene's germline CDR1 is LGHDT and CDR2 YNNKEL (reference sequence). Written as DNA, the CDR3 is TGTGCCAGCAGCCAAGATCAGACAGGGTCTGGCTACACCTTC. This gives the protein CASSQDQTGSGYTF.